Detailed here is one T cell receptor delta chain. The CDR3 has 17 residues. Germline CDR1 GEAIGNYY, CDR2 EKD. Trimming took 0 bases from V and 1 from J, leaving 17 bases between them. This entry belongs to a study of gamma-delta chains in newborns, infants, children. Study details: Polyclonal expansion of innate γδ T cells after birth follows microbial exposure.

TCRdb used CATT to re-call clones from the reads. The sample records a few thousand delta-chain clones, 5% being singletons. V and J are TRDV2 and TRDJ1, with a possible D match to TRDD3 (6 bases). Sequencing used blood. This TCR was recovered from a child who was a newborn, infant or young child, either healthy, febrile or measles-vaccinated (not recorded which). The CDR3 coding sequence is TGTGCCTGTGACACCTTAGTGTCTGGGGATTCCACCGATAAACTCATCTTT. Amino acids: CACDTLVSGDSTDKLIF.